The clone carrying this T cell receptor (beta chain) was seen many times. What it recognizes is unknown. TCRdb used MiXCR to reprocess the 5' RACE reads, holding one entry per CDR3 protein. Among approximately 180,000 distinct CDR3 sequences, 15% to 20% were seen once, and the ten largest hold 4.3%. The data derive from a study of CD8 T cells in ankylosing spondylitis. Study-level points and caveats: Disease-linked clones reportedly concentrated significantly in matched ankylosing spondylitis synovial fluid.

Input material: blood, either unsorted or a sorted T cell fraction (not recorded which). This clonotype originated in a male donor aged 10 to 35 with ankylosing spondylitis or in good health (not recorded which).

The CDR3 protein is CASSPSLTGIGQPQHF. The CDR3 DNA reads TGTGCCAGCAGCCCGAGCCTGACAGGGATTGGCCAGCCCCAGCATTTT. V is TRBV5-5 and J is TRBJ1-5, with 7 bases lining up with TRBD1. CDR1 and CDR2 from the germline V gene are SGHKS and YYEKEE (reference sequence). This CDR3 spans 16 amino acids. V trimming: 4 bases; J trimming: 7 bases; junction bases outside the gene matches: 14. The whole variable domain, remainder taken from reference TRBV5-5 and TRBJ1-5, is DAGVTQSPTHLIKTRGQQVTLRCSPISGHKSVSWYQQVLGQGPQFIFQYYEKEERGRGNFPDRFSARQFPNYSSELNVNALLLGDSALYLCASSPSLTGIGQPQHFGDGTRLSIL.